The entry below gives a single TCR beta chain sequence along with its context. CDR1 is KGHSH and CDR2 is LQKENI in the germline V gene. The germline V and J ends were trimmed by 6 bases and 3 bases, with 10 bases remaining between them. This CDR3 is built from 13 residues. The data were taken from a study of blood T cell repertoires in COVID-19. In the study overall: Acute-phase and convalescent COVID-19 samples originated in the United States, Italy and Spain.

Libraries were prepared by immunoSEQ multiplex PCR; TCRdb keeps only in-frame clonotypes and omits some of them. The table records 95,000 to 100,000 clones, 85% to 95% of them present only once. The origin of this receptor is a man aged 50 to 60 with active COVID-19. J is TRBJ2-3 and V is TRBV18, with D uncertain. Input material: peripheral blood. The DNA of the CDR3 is TGTGCCAGCTCGCGCTTTGATACAGATACGCAGTATTTT. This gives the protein CASSRFDTDTQYF.